The rows below give T cell receptor beta chains drawn from one sample of a study of cytomegalovirus exposure and HLA in healthy donors. TCRdb's copy holds only in-frame clones and misses some; the assay was immunoSEQ multiplex PCR. The sample lists about 160,000 clones; around 72% were seen once. The specimen sequenced was PBMCs. The source of these receptors is a female donor in good health and CMV-seronegative. Both conserved end residues are part of each CDR3. The D gene is left open where the match is weak. Where a row states a size, it is once, few, many or the class of an expanded clone; other rows omit it.

clone_size	v_call	d_call	j_call	cdr3_nt	cdr3_aa
few	TRBV19	.	TRBJ1-2	TGTGCCAGTAGTACCAATAACAGGGTAGGGGGCTACACCTTC	CASSTNNRVGGYTF
.	TRBV7-3	.	TRBJ2-5	TGTGCCAGCAGCTTAACAGGGGGGGTAGGGACCCAGTACTTC	CASSLTGGVGTQYF
.	TRBV11-3	.	TRBJ2-1	TGTGCCAGCAGCCCCTACAGCTCCTACAATGAGCAGTTCTTC	CASSPYSSYNEQFF
once	TRBV6-6	.	TRBJ1-1	TGTGCCAGCACTCAACAGAGACCGAACACTGAAGCTTTCTTT	CASTQQRPNTEAFF
.	TRBV2	TRBD2	TRBJ2-1	TGTGCCAGGGGACTAGCGGTCCAGAGCTCCTACAATGAGCAGTTCTTC	CARGLAVQSSYNEQFF
.	TRBV19	TRBD2	TRBJ2-1	TGTGCCAGAACGCCCCCGGGACTAGCGGGTCCCAATGAGCAGTTCTTC	CARTPPGLAGPNEQFF
few	TRBV27	.	TRBJ2-7	TGTGCCAGCAGTTTTAAGGAGGACTACGAGCAGTACTTC	CASSFKEDYEQYF
.	TRBV27	TRBD1	TRBJ1-1	TGTGCCAGCAGCTCATTGGGGACAGGGGATAGGGAAGCTTTCTTT	CASSSLGTGDREAFF
.	TRBV9	.	TRBJ1-1	TGTGCCAGCAGCGTACACAGGGATGTCAGTGCTTTCTTT	CASSVHRDVSAFF
.	TRBV5-1	TRBD1	TRBJ2-1	TGCGCCAGCAGCTTCGACAGGGAAGGCAATGAGCAGTTCTTC	CASSFDREGNEQFF
.	TRBV7-8	TRBD2	TRBJ2-3	TGTGCCAGCAGCTTAGGCGCTAGCGGGGCAGATACGCAGTATTTT	CASSLGASGADTQYF
once	TRBV28	.	TRBJ2-7	TGTGCCAGCAGTCCCCCCGGTGGAGGGCCAGGCGAGCAGTACTTC	CASSPPGGGPGEQYF
.	TRBV18	.	TRBJ1-1	TGTGCCAGCTCACCAAAGGACTCGCGGAGGGATGAAGCTTTCTTT	CASSPKDSRRDEAFF
.	TRBV2	TRBD1	TRBJ1-6	TGTGCCAGCAGGGAGACAGGGGGGTATAATTCACCCCTCCACTTT	CASRETGGYNSPLHF
.	TRBV4-3	.	TRBJ2-1	TGCGCCAGCAGCCAGGGAGACAGGTCTTTCAATGAGCAGTTCTTC	CASSQGDRSFNEQFF
.	TRBV19	.	TRBJ1-5	TGTGCCAGTAGGACCGACGTGGAGGTTTACCAGCCCCAGCATTTT	CASRTDVEVYQPQHF
few	TRBV2	TRBD2	TRBJ2-4	TGTGCCAGCACCGACTTCGGGGGGGGCAAAAACATTCAGTACTTC	CASTDFGGGKNIQYF
.	TRBV14	.	TRBJ1-1	TGTGCCAGCAGCCACACCGGGGGAGCGAACACTGAAGCTTTCTTT	CASSHTGGANTEAFF
once	TRBV4-3	TRBD1	TRBJ2-7	TGCGCCAGCAGCCAAGTGGACAGGGGGGACTACGAGCAGTACTTC	CASSQVDRGDYEQYF
.	TRBV30	TRBD1	TRBJ1-2	TGTGCCTCGTACCGGACAGGAACGAAGGGCTACACCTTC	CASYRTGTKGYTF
.	TRBV15	.	TRBJ1-5	TGTGCCACCAGCAGAGATTGGGCAGGGGGCAATCAGCCCCAGCATTTT	CATSRDWAGGNQPQHF
.	TRBV11-2	.	TRBJ1-5	TGTGCCAGCAGCTTAGCAGGGAGCAATCAGCCCCAGCATTTT	CASSLAGSNQPQHF
.	TRBV28	TRBD1	TRBJ1-1	TGTGCCAGCAGTTTTCCGGGACAGCTAAACACTGAAGCTTTCTTT	CASSFPGQLNTEAFF
.	TRBV4-3	.	TRBJ2-5	TGCGCCAGCAGCCCTCGAGCAGCGGAGACCCAGTACTTC	CASSPRAAETQYF
.	TRBV7-2	.	TRBJ1-2	TGTGCCAGCAGCTTAGACTCAGGCTATGGCTACACCTTC	CASSLDSGYGYTF
.	TRBV2	TRBD1	TRBJ2-3	TGTGCCAGCAGTGAAGTAGGACAGGTCTCTGATACGCAGTATTTT	CASSEVGQVSDTQYF
.	TRBV7-2	TRBD1	TRBJ1-2	TGTGCCAGCAGCTTAGCGCCTGGGACAGGGGGCCCGTCGCCTCATGGCTACACCTTC	CASSLAPGTGGPSPHGYTF
.	TRBV7-9	.	TRBJ2-5	TGTGCCAGCAGCAGGGGGGGCGGGGAGACCCAGTACTTC	CASSRGGGETQYF
.	TRBV7-2	.	TRBJ1-4	TGTGCCAGCAGCTTAGCCTGGGGACTTGAAAAACTGTTTTTT	CASSLAWGLEKLFF
.	TRBV11-2	.	TRBJ1-5	TGTGCCAGCAGCTTGGGCCCAGGCAATCAGCCCCAGCATTTT	CASSLGPGNQPQHF
.	TRBV6-6	.	TRBJ1-2	TGTGCCAGCAGTTACGACAGCAACTATGGCTACACCTTC	CASSYDSNYGYTF
.	TRBV5-1	TRBD2	TRBJ2-3	TGCGCCAGCAGCGCAGGACTAGAGGCAGATACGCAGTATTTT	CASSAGLEADTQYF
.	TRBV7-2	.	TRBJ2-3	TGTGCCAGCAGCTTAGGGTTAGTAGCCACAGATACGCAGTATTTT	CASSLGLVATDTQYF
.	TRBV7-6	.	TRBJ2-7	TGTGCCAGCCGCATTACGGCGGATAACGCCTACGAGCAGTACTTC	CASRITADNAYEQYF
.	TRBV11-1	.	TRBJ1-2	TGTGCCAGCAGCTTCAAGGCAGGCTATGGCTACACCTTC	CASSFKAGYGYTF
.	TRBV9	TRBD1	TRBJ2-7	TGTGCCAGCAGCGAAGGACAGGGCAGCTACGAGCAGTACTTC	CASSEGQGSYEQYF
.	TRBV5-1	.	TRBJ1-4	TGCGCCAGCAGCGTGGGACAAGAGATTGAAAAACTGTTTTTT	CASSVGQEIEKLFF
.	TRBV7-9	.	TRBJ1-1	TGTGCCAGCAGCCTAGACACAGAGAACACTGAAGCTTTCTTT	CASSLDTENTEAFF
few	TRBV4-1	.	TRBJ2-7	TGCGCCAGCAGCCAAGGGCCCCAGGGCTACGAGCAGTACTTC	CASSQGPQGYEQYF
many	TRBV28	.	TRBJ2-1	TGTGCCAGCAGTTTGCATGGCGGCAATGAGCAGTTCTTC	CASSLHGGNEQFF
few	TRBV18	.	TRBJ1-5	TGTGCCAGCTCACCCGACGGGATCAATCAGCCCCAGCATTTT	CASSPDGINQPQHF
few	TRBV2	TRBD2	TRBJ2-2	TGTGCCAGCAGGGCAGCCGGGACTAGCGGGGGTTGGGAGCTGTTTTTT	CASRAAGTSGGWELFF
.	TRBV7-9	.	TRBJ2-5	TGTGCCAGCAGCTTTGAGCCAGAGACCCAGTACTTC	CASSFEPETQYF
.	TRBV30	TRBD2	TRBJ2-1	TGTGCCTGGAGTTATGAGACTAGCGGGAGGGCCGTCGACAATGAGCAGTTCTTC	CAWSYETSGRAVDNEQFF
.	TRBV6-1	.	TRBJ1-1	TGTGCCAGCAGTGAAGCGCAACGGTGGAACACTGAAGCTTTCTTT	CASSEAQRWNTEAFF
.	TRBV19	.	TRBJ2-3	TGTGCCAGTAGTATCAGTGTGAGCACAGATACGCAGTATTTT	CASSISVSTDTQYF
.	TRBV19	TRBD1	TRBJ2-3	TGTGCCAGTAGTTTGGACAGGGTCGTCACAGATACGCAGTATTTT	CASSLDRVVTDTQYF
once	TRBV6-5	TRBD2	TRBJ2-7	TGTGCCAGCAGTTACTCGTCAAGCGGGAGCTCCTACGAGCAGTACTTC	CASSYSSSGSSYEQYF
.	TRBV6-5	.	TRBJ1-2	TGTGCCAGCAGCTCAGGGGACTATGGCTACACCTTC	CASSSGDYGYTF
.	TRBV5-1	.	TRBJ2-2	TGCGCCAGCTCACACGACGGGATTTACACCGGGGAGCTGTTTTTT	CASSHDGIYTGELFF
.	TRBV15	TRBD2	TRBJ2-7	TGTGCCACCAGCAGAGATAATCCAGCGGGACTCTACGAGCAGTACTTC	CATSRDNPAGLYEQYF
.	TRBV5-1	TRBD2	TRBJ2-1	TGCGCCAGCAGCACCAGCGGGGGGGATGAGCAGTTCTTC	CASSTSGGDEQFF
few	TRBV7-9	.	TRBJ1-1	TGTGCCAGCAGCTTAGACATGAACACTGAAGCTTTCTTT	CASSLDMNTEAFF
.	TRBV19	.	TRBJ2-7	TGTGCCAGTAGTACCCGGCAGGGGCTCTTCTCCTACGAGCAGTACTTC	CASSTRQGLFSYEQYF
.	TRBV4-1	.	TRBJ2-1	TGCGCCAGCAGCCAGGCATCTCGACTCAGCTCCTACAATGGGCAGTTCTTC	CASSQASRLSSYNGQFF